A single sample gave rise to the 25 T cell receptor beta chains below, sequenced in a study of human T cells and chemical hapten exposure. One entry per CDR3 protein results from TCRdb running MiXCR on the RACE reads. The sample has about 42,000 distinct CDR3 sequences, 9.5% to 15% seen once; the top ten hold roughly 6.1%. Specified time point: pre-sensitization, week 0. Treatment meaning: therapeutic diphenylcyclopropenone sensitization with weekly scalp DPC. Sequencing was performed on whole blood, taken in connection with sensitization to the hapten diphenylcyclopropenone (DPC). These receptors were collected from a woman aged 25 to 39 with alopecia areata. Some clones in this sample may be carry-over from other donors' samples.

This clonotype was recorded many times. The chain couples TRBV7-3 to TRBJ2-1, with 8 bases lining up with TRBD2. This CDR3 spans 15 amino acids. V lost 4 bases, J lost 5 bases, and 7 bases stayed unmatched. The germline V gene encodes CDR1 SGHTA and CDR2 FQGTGA. CDR3 nucleotide sequence: TGTGCCAGCAGCTCCTGGGGACTAGGAGACAATGAGCAGTTCTTC. This translates into CASSSWGLGDNEQFF.

At least ten counts were recorded for this clonotype. The genes are TRBV5-5 and TRBJ1-1; TRBD1 agrees at 10 bases. The junction had 4 bases not matched to a gene; V was cut back by 1 base and J by 4 bases. From germline, CDR1 is SGHKS and CDR2 YYEKEE (reference sequence). This CDR3 has 15 residues. CDR3 loop: CASSLKTGGGTEAFF. CDR3 nucleotide sequence: TGTGCCAGCAGCTTGAAGACAGGGGGCGGCACTGAAGCTTTCTTT.

In regard to this clonotype: Being one base from a much bigger clone, this may be a read error. The gene calls are TRBV6-2 or TRBV6-3 and TRBJ2-1, with TRBD1 identical over 9 bases. The germline CDR1 and CDR2 sequences are MNHEY and SVGEGT. CDR3 length equals 17 residues. This CDR3 is CTSIPTPGQGRGREQFF. CDR3 sequence (DNA): TGTACCAGCATCCCTACCCCTGGACAGGGGAGGGGCAGGGAGCAGTTCTTC.

This clonotype was seen only a few times. The V call is TRBV10-3, the J call TRBJ1-3, with D maybe TRBD1 (5 bases). CDR1 is ENHRY, CDR2 SYGVKD, per germline. The CDR3 contains 13 residues. V gave up 11 bases and J gave up 1 base, with 12 bases separating them. In DNA, the CDR3 is TGTGCCTTAGGGACGGAGTCTGGAAACACCATATATTTT. It yields the protein CALGTESGNTIYF.

This clonotype was seen at least ten times. V and J are TRBV2 and TRBJ2-1; TRBD2 agrees at 12 bases. This CDR3 region has 15 residues. Trimming cost V 6 bases and J 9 bases; bases outside gene matches: 9. Germline V gene sequence: CDR1 SNHLY, CDR2 FYNNEI. The CDR3 DNA is TGTGCCAGCAGACCTCCGAGGACTAGCGGGATTGAGCAGTTCTTC. As protein: CASRPPRTSGIEQFF.

This clonotype has a count of ten or more. The chain has TRBV6-2 or TRBV6-3 and TRBJ2-1; 7 nucleotides line up with TRBD2. Looked up from germline, CDR1 is MNHEY and CDR2 is SVGEGT. The trim removed 7 bases at V and 7 bases at J, leaving 10 bases unmatched. This CDR3 region has 14 residues. This CDR3 is CASNGNLGGNEQFF. In nucleotides, the CDR3 is TGTGCCAGCAACGGAAACTTGGGGGGGAATGAGCAGTTCTTC.

J is TRBJ2-7 and V is TRBV20-1, with TRBD2 matching 14 bases. The germline gives CDR1 DFQATT, CDR2 SNEGSKA (reference sequence). V was pared by 6 bases and J by 5 bases, with 6 bases of the junction left unmatched. The CDR3 is 14 amino acids. In nucleotides, the CDR3 is TGCAGTGCGCAACGGGGACTAGCGGGAGACGAGCAGTACTTC. Amino acids: CSAQRGLAGDEQYF.

This chain joins TRBV14 and TRBJ2-1; D is uncertain. Trimming pared 2 bases from V and 5 bases from J, leaving 10 bases between. Germline CDR1 is SGHDN and CDR2 is FVKESK. This CDR3 has 14 amino acids. In DNA form, the CDR3 reads TGTGCCAGCAGCCAAACTAACAGCAACAATGAGCAGTTCTTC. It translates to CASSQTNSNNEQFF.

This clonotype was counted a few times. V gene TRBV7-3 combines with J gene TRBJ2-2; D possibly matches TRBD1 or TRBD2 (6 bases each). The CDR3 totals 13 residues. Trimming took 6 bases from V and 6 from J, leaving 11 bases between them. Germline assignment: CDR1 SGHTA and CDR2 FQGTGA. CDR3 in amino acids: CASSSGAAGELFF. Written as DNA, the CDR3 is TGTGCCAGCAGTTCGGGGGCAGCCGGGGAGCTGTTTTTT. Supplemented by reference TRBV7-3 and TRBJ2-2, the full variable domain reads GAGVSQTPSNKVTEKGKYVELRCDPISGHTALYWYRQSLGQGPEFLIYFQGTGAADDSGLPNDRFFAVRPEGSVSTLKIQRTERGDSAVYLCASSSGAAGELFFGEGSRLTVL.

The V and J genes are TRBV3-1 and TRBJ1-1; 7 bases align to TRBD1. The CDR3 covers 13 residues. Germline-derived CDR1 and CDR2 are LGHDT and YNNKEL (reference sequence). The V and J ends lost 3 bases and 5 bases, in that order; junction bases with no gene match: 3. CDR3 in DNA: TGTGCCAGCAGCCACCCAGGGGGGACTGAAGCTTTCTTT. This gives the protein CASSHPGGTEAFF.

V and J are TRBV20-1 and TRBJ2-7, with D unresolved. Germline-derived CDR1 and CDR2 are DFQATT and SNEGSKA (reference sequence). Deletions cut 3 bases from V and 2 bases from J, with 5 bases between. There are 11 residues in the CDR3. The chain's CDR3 is CSASHTYEQYF. In DNA form, the CDR3 reads TGCAGTGCTAGCCATACCTACGAGCAGTACTTC.

The chain has TRBV28 and TRBJ1-1; no definite D call. The CDR3 runs 13 residues. Germline values: CDR1 MDHEN, CDR2 SYDVKM. Trimming took off 7 bases at V and 0 bases at J, with 9 bases between the two ends. This CDR3 reads CASTTNMNTEAFF. As DNA, the CDR3 is TGTGCCAGCACCACCAACATGAACACTGAAGCTTTCTTT.

This clonotype has just a few counts. The chain is built from TRBV6-2 or TRBV6-3 and TRBJ2-6; D unresolved. Trimming stripped 6 bases from V and 0 bases from J, with 3 bases between. CDR3 size: 13 residues. Germline-derived CDR1 and CDR2 are MNHEY and SVGEGT. The CDR3 bases are TGTGCCAGCAGCTCCTCTGGGGCCAACGTCCTGACTTTC. Its protein is CASSSSGANVLTF.

By share, this clonotype counts as medium-sized. The rearrangement links TRBV7-9 to TRBJ2-5; weak D call: TRBD2 (6 bases). CDR1 SEHNR and CDR2 FQNEAQ come from the germline V gene (reference sequence). V lost 8 bases and J 1 base, leaving 11 bases between the germline ends. The CDR3 covers 13 residues. The CDR3 region is CASGPSAQETQYF. As DNA, the CDR3 is TGTGCCAGCGGGCCTAGCGCCCAAGAGACCCAGTACTTC. Supplemented by reference TRBV7-9 and TRBJ2-5, the full variable domain reads DTGVSQNPRHKITKRGQNVTFRCDPISEHNRLYWYRQTLGQGPEFLTYFQNEAQLEKSRLLSDRFSAERPKGSFSTLEIQRTEQGDSAMYLCASGPSAQETQYFGPGTRLLVL.

This clonotype was found many times. The V gene is TRBV7-2, the J gene TRBJ2-7; D gene ambiguous. CDR1 and CDR2 from the germline V gene are SGHTA and FQGNSA. The CDR3 has 13 residues. Trimming took 0 bases from V and 1 from J, leaving 4 bases between them. The CDR3 nucleotides are TGTGCCAGCAGCTTAGCTCGATCCTACGAGCAGTACTTC. Its translation: CASSLARSYEQYF.

This sequence joins TRBV19 and TRBJ2-7; D may be TRBD1 (6 bases). The CDR3 is 16 amino acids. Germline CDR1 is LNHDA and CDR2 is SQIVND (reference sequence). V was cut by 5 bases and J by 7 bases, with 24 bases left in between. CDR3 coding DNA: TGTGCCAGTAGTCCCAATCCTCGAGGACAGTCTTGGGAGCAGTACTTC. As protein: CASSPNPRGQSWEQYF. The whole variable domain, remainder taken from reference TRBV19 and TRBJ2-7, is DGGITQSPKYLFRKEGQNVTLSCEQNLNHDAMYWYRQDPGQGLRLIYYSQIVNDFQKGDIAEGYSVSREKKESFPLTVTSAQKNPTAFYLCASSPNPRGQSWEQYFGPGTRLTVT.

The table lists this clonotype with many counts. This chain uses TRBV28 with TRBJ2-5; the D gene could be TRBD1 or TRBD2 (6 bases each). V lost 2 bases to trimming and J lost 5 bases, with 15 bases between them. Germline loops: CDR1 MDHEN, CDR2 SYDVKM. This CDR3 spans 15 amino acids. The CDR3: CASSLTGRKFETQYF. Here the CDR3 DNA reads TGTGCCAGCAGTTTAACAGGGAGGAAATTTGAGACCCAGTACTTC.

This chain connects TRBV7-6 to TRBJ2-5, with TRBD2 identical over 7 bases. This CDR3 is built from 16 residues. Trimming at V came to 5 bases and at J to 1 base, leaving 10 bases not matched to a gene. CDR1 SGHVS and CDR2 FNYEAQ come from the germline V gene. The CDR3 is CASSANSPGGQETQYF. CDR3 nucleotides: TGTGCCAGCAGCGCAAACTCGCCGGGGGGCCAAGAGACCCAGTACTTC.

This clonotype was detected many times. J is TRBJ2-3 and V is TRBV4-2, with 14 bases that match TRBD2. This CDR3 has 17 amino acids. The V segment lost 1 base and the J segment 5 bases; nucleotides outside the gene matches: 5. Germline values: CDR1 LGHNA, CDR2 YNFKEQ. In nucleotides, the CDR3 is TGTGCCAGCAGCCAAGGCGGGACTAGCGGGAGAGGAGATACGCAGTATTTT. The encoded protein is CASSQGGTSGRGDTQYF.

This clonotype was observed a handful of times. V and J are TRBV11-2 and TRBJ2-5, with TRBD2 identical over 12 bases. CDR3 size: 16 residues. The V and J ends lost 4 bases and 1 base, in that order; junction bases with no gene match: 4. In germline, CDR1 is SGHAT, CDR2 FQNNGV. The chain's CDR3 is CASSSWTSGIQETQYF. The CDR3 DNA reads as TGTGCCAGCAGCTCCTGGACTAGCGGGATCCAAGAGACCCAGTACTTC.

There are many counts of this clonotype. This chain joins TRBV5-5 and TRBJ2-5; TRBD2 might be the D (6 bases). Germline V gene data show CDR1 as SGHKS and CDR2 as YYEKEE (reference sequence). V gave up 4 bases and J gave up 6 bases, with 16 bases separating them. The CDR3 is 14 residues long. The CDR3 coding sequence is TGTGCCAGCAGCCCGGAGGGCCTCGGGAAGACCCAGTACTTC. This encodes CASSPEGLGKTQYF. Full variable domain (missing parts from reference TRBV5-5 and TRBJ2-5): DAGVTQSPTHLIKTRGQQVTLRCSPISGHKSVSWYQQVLGQGPQFIFQYYEKEERGRGNFPDRFSARQFPNYSSELNVNALLLGDSALYLCASSPEGLGKTQYFGPGTRLLVL.

In this sample, this clonotype turned up a few times. The CDR3 region is CASRPGLFTGELFF. The CDR3 DNA follows: TGTGCCAGCAGACCGGGACTTTTCACCGGGGAGCTGTTTTTT. The V call is TRBV3-1, the J call TRBJ2-2, with TRBD2 as a possible D gene (6 bases). The germline V gene encodes CDR1 LGHDT and CDR2 YNNKEL (reference sequence). This CDR3 has 14 residues. V lost 6 bases and J lost 4, with 12 bases in between.

This clonotype was counted between two and nine times. V usage is TRBV7-6 and J usage is TRBJ1-1; 8 bases map to TRBD1. The V segment lost 1 base and the J segment 7 bases; nucleotides outside the gene matches: 8. The CDR3 extends over 15 amino acids. Germline V CDR1 and CDR2: SGHVS, FNYEAQ. The DNA for the CDR3 is TGTGCCAGCAGCTTAGGCCCGGGACAGGTAATTGAAGCTTTCTTT. Its translation is CASSLGPGQVIEAFF.

This clonotype was recorded a few times. The CDR3 reads CASSLEISNEQFF. CDR3 nucleotides: TGTGCCAGCAGTTTAGAAATTAGCAATGAGCAGTTCTTC. This chain connects TRBV12-3 or TRBV12-4 to TRBJ2-1; no reliable D call. CDR3 length equals 13 residues. Trimming took 1 base from V and 6 from J, leaving 7 bases between them.

The chain joins TRBV5-6 to TRBJ1-1; D is unclear. The CDR3 has 12 amino acids. Germline CDR1 and CDR2: SGHDT and YYEEEE. The V and J ends lost 0 bases and 4 bases respectively, with 4 bases between them. CDR3 in DNA: TGTGCCAGCAGCTTGGGGTCCACTGAAGCTTTCTTT. Translation gives CASSLGSTEAFF.